One sample yielded the 7 T cell receptor beta chains listed below, sequenced in a study of CD8 T cells in Susac syndrome. With random hexamers, reverse transcription was performed on 0.5 to 1 ug of RNA. TCRdb ran MiXCR on the immunoSEQ multiplex PCR reads and lists one entry per CDR3 protein. The table has 250,000 to 300,000 distinct CDR3 sequences, 85% seen once; the top ten hold approximately 0.11%. Material: CD8+ T cells from PBMCs. These receptors were taken from a human donor with multiple sclerosis.

CDR3 amino acids: CSATLPSSYEQYF. The CDR3 DNA reads TGCAGCGCGACCCTGCCCAGCTCCTACGAGCAGTACTTC. The V call is TRBV29-1, the J call TRBJ2-7; no reliable D call. With 7 bases removed from V and 0 bases from J, the gap between germline ends came to 13 bases. Germline V CDR1 and CDR2: SQVTM, ANQGSEA. The CDR3 runs 13 residues.

The V and J genes are TRBV27 and TRBJ2-7; 9 positions agree with TRBD2. The junction had 9 bases not matched to a gene; V was cut back by 6 bases and J by 3 bases. This CDR3 is 15 amino acids long. Germline CDR1 is MNHEY and CDR2 is SMNVEV (reference sequence). The CDR3 is CASRLVGLAYYEQYF. CDR3 sequence (DNA): TGTGCCAGCAGGCTAGTGGGACTAGCTTACTACGAGCAGTACTTC.

This chain uses TRBV7-6 with TRBJ2-3, with D tentatively TRBD2 (6 bases). This CDR3 contains 15 residues. V was trimmed by 2 bases and J by 1 base, leaving 10 bases between them. Germline V lookup: CDR1 SGHVS, CDR2 FNYEAQ. CDR3 sequence (DNA): TGTGCCAGCAGCTTAATAGCGGTAGGCACAGATACGCAGTATTTT. It specifies CASSLIAVGTDTQYF.

This clonotype was counted once. The J gene is TRBJ2-7, the V gene TRBV28, with D perhaps being TRBD1 or TRBD2 (6 bases each). The germline V and J ends were trimmed by 5 bases and 1 base, with 15 bases remaining between them. The CDR3 is made up of 15 amino acids. Germline CDR1 reads MDHEN; CDR2 reads SYDVKM. The DNA for the CDR3 is TGTGCCAGCAGTACTCTAGGGGGGCGATCCTACGAGCAGTACTTC. This encodes CASSTLGGRSYEQYF.

V usage is TRBV7-9 and J usage is TRBJ1-2; tentatively, D is TRBD1 (5 bases). The V end lost 5 bases, the J end lost 2 bases, and 12 bases lay between the germline ends. The CDR3 sequence is 14 residues long. The V gene's germline CDR1 is SEHNR and CDR2 FQNEAQ (reference sequence). The CDR3 loop reads CASSGKTENYGYTF. As DNA, the CDR3 is TGTGCCAGCAGCGGAAAGACAGAAAACTATGGCTACACCTTC.

This chain connects TRBV4-1 to TRBJ2-1, with D tentatively TRBD1 or TRBD2 (6 bases each). The CDR3 length is 16 residues. With 1 base removed from V and 9 bases from J, the gap between germline ends came to 19 bases. CDR1 is MGHRA and CDR2 is YSYEKL in the germline V gene. The CDR3 coding sequence is TGCGCCAGCAGCCAAGGACCGCTCACTCCGGGGGCTGAGCAGTTCTTC. Its protein is CASSQGPLTPGAEQFF.

The V and J genes are TRBV7-9 and TRBJ2-7; 9 nucleotides align to TRBD1. CDR3 size: 16 residues. CDR1 SEHNR and CDR2 FQNEAQ come from the germline V gene (reference sequence). V trimming: 4 bases; J trimming: 3 bases; junction bases outside the gene matches: 10. This chain's CDR3 is CASSSAGTGIRYEQYF. The CDR3 DNA reads TGTGCCAGCAGCTCCGCAGGGACAGGGATCCGCTACGAGCAGTACTTC.